The source of this T cell receptor beta chain is a study of T cells in tumors after PD-1 blockade. CDR1 is MNHEY, CDR2 SVGAGI, per germline. The CDR3 totals 15 residues. V was pared by 3 bases and J by 3 bases, with 12 bases between. Some clones are missing from TCRdb's copy, which holds only in-frame ones; the method was immunoSEQ multiplex PCR. The data show approximately 35,000 clones, with around 78% seen just once and around 35% held by the top ten. The count of this clone is one. Here the sequenced sample was PBMCs, taken before anti-PD-1 treatment. The chain uses TRBV6-5 and TRBJ2-1; D unresolved. This TCR derives from a human donor with basal cell carcinoma. The CDR3 nucleotides are TGTGCCAGCAGTTATAGGAGCGAGCACTACAATGAGCAGTTCTTC. This encodes CASSYRSEHYNEQFF.